This TCR beta chain was recorded in a study of cytomegalovirus exposure and HLA in healthy donors. Overall study results and limits: Accurate prediction of most subjects' HLA-A and HLA-B alleles from TCR beta sequences was reported.

The CDR3 is made up of 14 amino acids. Trimming left V 5 bases short and J 4 bases short, with 12 bases between. Germline V gives CDR1 KGHSY, CDR2 FQNENV. Comment on this clone: Its antigen is currently unknown.

The PCR used 60 Vbeta and 13 Jbeta primers. Method: immunoSEQ multiplex PCR; TCRdb's copy keeps in-frame clones and lacks some. The repertoire has 160,000 or so clones, approximately 80% of them found once; the top ten carry roughly 1.4%. This clonotype was obtained from a woman between 18 and 29 years old in good health and CMV-seronegative. The chain uses TRBV16 and TRBJ1-5; possible D gene TRBD1, 6 bases. The sample consisted of PBMCs. The CDR3 DNA sequence: TGTGCCAGCAGCGGGGGCCCAACTAATCAGCCCCAGCATTTT. Amino acids: CASSGGPTNQPQHF.